Below, 30 T cell receptor beta chains from the same sample are listed, as sequenced in a study of cytomegalovirus exposure and HLA in healthy donors (dated by TCRdb to 2016 to 2017). Receptors were amplified or captured by the immunoSEQ multiplex PCR assay. The multiplex PCR relied on a mix of 60 forward primers for TCR Vbeta segments and 13 reverse primers for TCR Jbeta segments. TCRdb holds this immuneACCESS table with in-frame rearrangements only. Some clones are missing; in checked studies, unresolved V genes explain under half, and the rest has no known cause. The sample data list over 150,000 clones, and 68% of these were observed just once. Roughly 1.5% of the sample is taken by the ten largest. The sample comprised PBMCs. These receptors originate from a man aged 50 to 59 in good health and CMV-seronegative.

V gene TRBV5-1 combines with J gene TRBJ2-5, with D tentatively TRBD1 (5 bases). The V end was cut by 2 bases, the J end by 5 bases, with 7 bases between. This CDR3 comprises 12 residues. CDR1 SGHRS and CDR2 YFSETQ come from the germline V gene. The CDR3 protein is CASSFKGETQYF. For the CDR3, the DNA is TGCGCCAGCAGCTTTAAGGGGGAGACCCAGTACTTC.

The chain employs TRBV6-5 and TRBJ2-4, with D unclear. The CDR3 has 14 amino acids. The germline V and J ends were trimmed by 5 bases and 1 base, with 9 bases remaining between them. Germline V lookup: CDR1 MNHEY, CDR2 SVGAGI. The CDR3 DNA reads TGTGCCAGCAGTGTCGCCGGGGCCAAAAACATTCAGTACTTC. Amino acid sequence: CASSVAGAKNIQYF.

The chain links TRBV27 to TRBJ2-7, with D possibly TRBD1 on 6 matching bases. V lost 1 base, J lost 3 bases, and 13 bases lay in between. The CDR3 covers 15 residues. Germline V lookup: CDR1 MNHEY, CDR2 SMNVEV (reference sequence). CDR3 region: CASSLYTGTIYEQYF. Here the CDR3 DNA reads TGTGCCAGCAGTTTATATACAGGGACCATCTACGAGCAGTACTTC.

The chain recombines TRBV7-2 with TRBJ1-1; D not certain. V was shortened by 3 bases and J by 1 base, with 9 bases between the two germline ends. This CDR3 has 14 residues. Germline V gene sequence: CDR1 SGHTA, CDR2 FQGNSA. The CDR3 is CASSFRAGNTEAFF. CDR3 DNA: TGTGCCAGCAGCTTTAGGGCGGGGAACACTGAAGCTTTCTTT. The variable domain in full, completed from reference TRBV7-2 and TRBJ1-1, reads GAGVSQSPSNKVTEKGKDVELRCDPISGHTALYWYRQSLGQGLEFLIYFQGNSAPDKSGLPSDRFSAERTGGSVSTLTIQRTQQEDSAVYLCASSFRAGNTEAFFGQGTRLTVV.

The genes are TRBV12-5 and TRBJ2-7, with 16 bases lining up with TRBD2. V shed 5 bases and J 0 bases; nucleotides not matched to a gene: 7. The germline V gene has CDR1 LGHNT and CDR2 FRNRAP. The CDR3 covers 18 residues. In DNA form, the CDR3 reads TGTGCTAGTGGTAAGGGACTAGCGGGGGGGAGACACTCCTACGAGCAGTACTTC. Translation gives CASGKGLAGGRHSYEQYF.

Written as DNA, the CDR3 is TGCGCCAGCAGCCAAGATCTGAGACAGGCCCCTAATCAGCCCCAGCATTTT. Its translation: CASSQDLRQAPNQPQHF. The chain employs TRBV4-1 and TRBJ1-5; tentative D call: TRBD1 (6 bases). The V gene lost 0 bases and the J gene lost 4 bases, with 16 bases spanning the gap. CDR1 MGHRA and CDR2 YSYEKL come from the germline V gene. This CDR3 region has 17 residues.

This clone was detected only once. This rearrangement joins TRBV6-5 to TRBJ2-7, with 8 bases aligning to TRBD1. After removal of 5 bases from V and 2 bases from J, the junction contained 5 bases not matched to a gene. Germline V lookup: CDR1 MNHEY, CDR2 SVGAGI. This CDR3 comprises 14 residues. CDR3 residues: CASSDRGGPYEQYF. The CDR3 nucleotides are TGTGCCAGCAGTGACAGGGGAGGTCCCTACGAGCAGTACTTC.

This chain uses TRBV10-3 with TRBJ2-4; weak D call: TRBD2 (5 bases). The CDR3 totals 13 residues. V lost 6 bases, J lost 8 bases, and 14 bases lay in between. Germline assignment: CDR1 ENHRY and CDR2 SYGVKD. CDR3 in DNA: TGTGCCATCAGGTTCCAGGACGGGGACATTCAGTACTTC. Translated: CAIRFQDGDIQYF.

CDR3 in amino acids: CASNSPGGRSYEQYF. The CDR3 nucleotides are TGTGCCAGCAACTCCCCAGGGGGGAGGTCCTACGAGCAGTACTTC. The V call is TRBV28, the J call TRBJ2-5; a weak D match, TRBD1 (7 bases). The end of the DNA is better explained by TRBJ2-7, so the J call may be wrong. The germline V gene has CDR1 MDHEN and CDR2 SYDVKM. The CDR3 runs 15 residues.

This sequence joins TRBV7-9 and TRBJ1-4; D gene uncertain. The V and J ends lost 6 bases and 4 bases respectively, with 12 bases between them. This CDR3 spans 14 amino acids. Per the germline V gene, CDR1 is SEHNR and CDR2 is FQNEAQ (reference sequence). This CDR3 reads CASSPGISNEKLFF. As DNA, the CDR3 is TGTGCCAGCAGTCCGGGAATAAGTAATGAAAAACTGTTTTTT. The full variable domain, with the rest looked up from reference TRBV7-9 and TRBJ1-4, is DTGVSQNPRHKITKRGQNVTFRCDPISEHNRLYWYRQTLGQGPEFLTYFQNEAQLEKSRLLSDRFSAERPKGSFSTLEIQRTEQGDSAMYLCASSPGISNEKLFFGSGTQLSVL.

In this sample, this clone turned up a few times. The chain uses TRBV14 and TRBJ1-1; 8 bases are shared with TRBD1. The CDR3 spans 11 residues. Losses at the gene ends were 10 bases for V and 11 bases for J; bases not matched to a gene: 9. CDR1 and CDR2 (germline): SGHDN, FVKESK. CDR3 bases: TGTGCCACTCGGACAGGGAACGACGCTTTCTTT. It yields the protein CATRTGNDAFF.

This chain links TRBV2 with TRBJ2-5; tentative D call: TRBD2 (5 bases). The CDR3 is 14 amino acids. The germline gives CDR1 SNHLY, CDR2 FYNNEI. Trimming cost V 5 bases and J 5 bases, with 15 bases left between them. This chain's CDR3 is CASSPPARRETQYF. CDR3 DNA: TGTGCCAGCAGTCCGCCGGCGAGGAGGGAGACCCAGTACTTC.

This sequence joins TRBV7-2 and TRBJ2-5; TRBD1 agrees at 8 bases. The CDR3 runs 14 residues. After removal of 6 bases from V and 5 bases from J, the junction contained 8 bases not matched to a gene. Germline assignment: CDR1 SGHTA and CDR2 FQGNSA. CDR3 region: CASSSDRGVETQYF. The DNA of the CDR3 is TGTGCCAGCAGTTCCGACAGGGGCGTTGAGACCCAGTACTTC.

The chain links TRBV10-3 to TRBJ2-2, with 8 nucleotides matching TRBD1. The ends lost 2 bases at V and 4 bases at J; junction bases unmatched: 6. The CDR3 runs to 16 residues. Germline-derived CDR1 and CDR2 are ENHRY and SYGVKD. The DNA for the CDR3 is TGTGCCATCAGTGAGACCCTGGACAGGGTCACCGGGGAGCTGTTTTTT. This encodes CAISETLDRVTGELFF.

The CDR3 is CASSFPGQETQYF. CDR3 coding DNA: TGTGCCAGTAGTTTTCCAGGCCAAGAGACCCAGTACTTC. The J gene is TRBJ2-5, the V gene TRBV19; D is undetermined. Per the germline V gene, CDR1 is LNHDA and CDR2 is SQIVND (reference sequence). The CDR3 totals 13 residues. V gave up 5 bases and J gave up 1 base, with 8 bases separating them.

The chain is built from TRBV11-2 and TRBJ2-2, with D hard to call. Germline CDR1 reads SGHAT; CDR2 reads FQNNGV. Trimming removed 8 bases from V and 4 bases from J, with 11 bases in between. This CDR3 is built from 13 residues. CDR3 DNA sequence: TGTGCCAGCTCAGGCTATAGCACCGGGGAGCTGTTTTTT. Its translation is CASSGYSTGELFF.

The genes are TRBV5-1 and TRBJ2-3, with 11 bases identical to TRBD2. The V and J ends lost 0 bases and 8 bases, in that order; junction bases with no gene match: 14. This CDR3 contains 18 residues. In germline, CDR1 is SGHRS, CDR2 YFSETQ. CDR3 in amino acids: CASSLELAGANRRGTQYF. DNA of the CDR3: TGCGCCAGCAGCTTGGAACTAGCGGGGGCCAACCGGAGGGGTACGCAGTATTTT.

The CDR3 nucleotides are TGTGCCAGCAGTTACCAGGACAGCTACAATGAGCAGTTCTTC. Translating gives CASSYQDSYNEQFF. V usage is TRBV6-5 and J usage is TRBJ2-1; D perhaps matches TRBD1 (6 bases). With 2 bases removed from V and 3 bases from J, the gap between germline ends came to 8 bases. Germline lookup yields CDR1 MNHEY and CDR2 SVGAGI. The CDR3 spans 14 residues.

CDR3 region: CASSSTDTQYF. For the CDR3, the DNA is TGTGCTAGTAGCAGCACAGATACGCAGTATTTT. This chain links TRBV12-5 with TRBJ2-3; the D is unclear. The CDR3 totals 11 residues. With 8 bases removed from V and 0 bases from J, the gap between germline ends came to 3 bases. CDR1 is LGHNT and CDR2 is FRNRAP in the germline V gene.

The chain has TRBV11-1 and TRBJ2-7; D is perhaps TRBD2 (5 bases). Germline V gene sequence: CDR1 SGHAT, CDR2 FQDESV (reference sequence). This CDR3 has 13 residues. Trimming cost V 7 bases and J 5 bases, with 15 bases left between them. The CDR3 DNA is TGTGCCAGCACCCCCCAGACCGGGGACGAGCAGTACTTC. This encodes CASTPQTGDEQYF.

The chain links TRBV28 to TRBJ2-5, with 8 bases fitting TRBD2. CDR1 MDHEN and CDR2 SYDVKM come from the germline V gene. This CDR3 spans 13 amino acids. CDR3 sequence reads: CAGGAGGTETQYF. The CDR3 bases are TGTGCAGGGGGGGCGGGGGGTACCGAGACCCAGTACTTC.

This clone has a handful of counts. The chain combines TRBV5-1 with TRBJ2-3; 7 nucleotides line up with TRBD1. Germline CDR1 and CDR2: SGHRS and YFSETQ. The CDR3 is 15 residues long. V lost 3 bases, J lost 1 base, and 5 bases stayed unmatched. The CDR3 nucleotides are TGCGCCAGCAGCTCTCGGGACAGCCGCACAGATACGCAGTATTTT. Protein product: CASSSRDSRTDTQYF.

The V and J genes are TRBV7-9 and TRBJ1-1; D is uncertain. This CDR3 spans 14 amino acids. V shed 8 bases and J shed 1 base, with 14 bases lying between them. Germline V CDR1 and CDR2: SEHNR, FQNEAQ (reference sequence). CDR3 sequence: CASAAAYRNTEAFF. DNA of the CDR3: TGTGCCAGCGCCGCAGCTTACAGGAACACTGAAGCTTTCTTT.

This clone was seen only a few times. The junction does not match germline at one end; this may be a read error. The chain combines TRBV7-7 with TRBJ2-2, with D possibly matching TRBD1 (6 bases). The germline V gene has CDR1 SSHAT and CDR2 FNYEAQ (reference sequence). This CDR3 is built from 14 residues. The CDR3 DNA is TGTGCTAGCAGCTGGGGACAGAACACCGGGGAGCTGTTTTTT. Translation gives CASSWGQNTGELFF.

The chain couples TRBV10-3 to TRBJ1-1, with a possible D match to TRBD1 (5 bases). Trimming pared 2 bases from V and 0 bases from J, leaving 7 bases between. The V gene's germline CDR1 is ENHRY and CDR2 SYGVKD. This CDR3 spans 14 amino acids. CDR3 DNA: TGTGCCATCAGTGAGGGGGGGATGAACACTGAAGCTTTCTTT. This gives the protein CAISEGGMNTEAFF.

This clone showed up just once. The gene calls are TRBV6-1 and TRBJ1-5; a possible D gene is TRBD1 (5 bases). Germline V gene data show CDR1 as MNHNS and CDR2 as SASEGT. This CDR3 comprises 14 residues. The V end was cut by 2 bases, the J end by 7 bases, with 12 bases between. The CDR3 region is CASSEPRQLQPQHF. The DNA of the CDR3 is TGTGCCAGCAGTGAACCTAGACAGCTGCAGCCCCAGCATTTT.

The rearrangement links TRBV7-9 to TRBJ2-5; TRBD2 aligns across 8 bases. The CDR3 covers 16 residues. The V gene's germline CDR1 is SEHNR and CDR2 FQNEAQ (reference sequence). J lost 1 base, V lost 3 bases, and 7 bases had no gene match. CDR3 sequence (DNA): TGTGCCAGCAGCTTGTTCACGGGGGGGGCCCAAGAGACCCAGTACTTC. Residues: CASSLFTGGAQETQYF.

This clone was counted only a few times. This chain connects TRBV6-4 to TRBJ2-3, with D possibly TRBD2 on 6 matching bases. CDR1 MRHNA and CDR2 SNTAGT come from the germline V gene. V was shortened by 4 bases and J by 3 bases, with 17 bases between the two germline ends. CDR3 length equals 16 residues. This CDR3 reads CASSAEEGWRTDTQYF. For the CDR3, the DNA is TGTGCCAGCAGTGCGGAGGAGGGGTGGCGGACAGATACGCAGTATTTT.

This chain joins TRBV27 and TRBJ2-7; possible D gene TRBD1, 7 bases. V was shortened by 7 bases and J by 3 bases, with 28 bases between the two germline ends. Germline values: CDR1 MNHEY, CDR2 SMNVEV (reference sequence). The CDR3 consists of 18 residues. CDR3 in amino acids: CASTPGGIRGTVDYEQYF. The CDR3 nucleotides read TGTGCCAGCACCCCCGGGGGTATTAGGGGGACAGTTGACTACGAGCAGTACTTC.

V is TRBV27 and J is TRBJ1-1; no definite D call. Germline CDR1 reads MNHEY; CDR2 reads SMNVEV (reference sequence). The CDR3 loop spans 15 amino acids. V lost 0 bases and J lost 4, with 12 bases in between. The CDR3 DNA reads TGTGCCAGCAGTTTATCGACGGGGAGTCCCACTGAAGCTTTCTTT. Translated, it gives CASSLSTGSPTEAFF.